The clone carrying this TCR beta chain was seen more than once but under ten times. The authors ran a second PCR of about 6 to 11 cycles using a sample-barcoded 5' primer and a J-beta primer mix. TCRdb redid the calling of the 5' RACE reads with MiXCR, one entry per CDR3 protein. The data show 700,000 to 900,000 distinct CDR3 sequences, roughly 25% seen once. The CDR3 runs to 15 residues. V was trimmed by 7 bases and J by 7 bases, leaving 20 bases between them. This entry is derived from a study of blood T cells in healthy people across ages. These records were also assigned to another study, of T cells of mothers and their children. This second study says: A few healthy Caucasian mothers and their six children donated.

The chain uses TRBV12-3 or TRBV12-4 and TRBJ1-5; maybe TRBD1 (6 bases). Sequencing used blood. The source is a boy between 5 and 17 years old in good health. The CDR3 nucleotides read TGTGCCAGCACACCGGGCACAGGGCAAGGACAGCCCCAGCATTTT. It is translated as CASTPGTGQGQPQHF.